This T cell receptor (beta chain) was sequenced for a study of molecular identifiers for immune sequencing clone quantification. TCRdb re-called the PCR reads with MiXCR, one entry per CDR3 protein. In the table there are 550,000 to 750,000 distinct CDR3 sequences, just under 20% of which are singletons. Naive CD8 sequencing libraries were generated from around 20,000 to 990,000 sorted cells, with 10%, 30% or 50% RNA as input. This clonotype was recorded many times. The TCR comes from a human donor in good health. Some libraries in this study had Jurkat cell RNA spiked in. Material for sequencing was naive CD8+ T cells from blood, with Jurkat cell RNA spiked in. Regarding subset: FACS-sorted CD8+CD4-CCR7+CD45RA+ naive T cells.

CDR3 DNA: TGTGCCAGCAGCCCCAGGACTGGGGACGGTCTCCCGCCCCAGCATTTT. Translated: CASSPRTGDGLPPQHF. The rearrangement uses TRBV6-2 or TRBV6-3 and TRBJ1-5; tentative D call: TRBD1 (5 bases). Per the germline V gene, CDR1 is MNHEY and CDR2 is SVGEGT. This CDR3 has 16 residues. Trimming cost V 6 bases and J 9 bases, with 24 bases left between them.